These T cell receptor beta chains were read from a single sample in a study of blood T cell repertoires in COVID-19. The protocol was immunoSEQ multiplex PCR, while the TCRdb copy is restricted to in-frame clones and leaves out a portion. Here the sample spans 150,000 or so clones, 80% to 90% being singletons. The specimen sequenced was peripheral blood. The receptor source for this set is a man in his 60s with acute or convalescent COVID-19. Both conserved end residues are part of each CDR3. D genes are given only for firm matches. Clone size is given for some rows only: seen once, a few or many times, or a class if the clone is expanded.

DNA: TGTGCCAGTAGTACGCCCGGTACAGGGAAGGCCCACTTC
CDR3: CASSTPGTGKAHF
D: .
V: TRBV19
J: TRBJ2-7
size: once

DNA: TGCGCCAGCAGCTTGGGGTCAGGGCCCTCCTACAATGAGCAGTTCTTC
CDR3: CASSLGSGPSYNEQFF
D: .
V: TRBV5-1
J: TRBJ2-1
size: .

DNA: TGTGCCAGCAGCTTTAGGCCCGACACCGAGCAGTTCTTC
CDR3: CASSFRPDTEQFF
D: .
V: TRBV7-3
J: TRBJ2-1
size: .

DNA: TGTGCCAGCTTTAAAGGGGGAACAACCCCCTACGAGCAGTACTTC
CDR3: CASFKGGTTPYEQYF
D: .
V: TRBV6-5
J: TRBJ2-7
size: .

DNA: TGTGCCAGCACAGGACTAGCCTTCTACAATGAGCAGTTCTTC
CDR3: CASTGLAFYNEQFF
D: TRBD2
V: TRBV28
J: TRBJ2-1
size: .

DNA: TGTGCCAGCATACAGACATCTCCTGGTCTGGGTGTTGGCTACACCTTC
CDR3: CASIQTSPGLGVGYTF
D: .
V: TRBV28
J: TRBJ1-2
size: once

DNA: TGTGCCAGCAGTCCCACGGGAGGGTTTTACAATGAGCAGTTCTTC
CDR3: CASSPTGGFYNEQFF
D: TRBD2
V: TRBV6-4
J: TRBJ2-1
size: .

DNA: TGTGCCAGCAGCCAAGAGTTACCGGAGGCGAATGAGCAGTTCTTC
CDR3: CASSQELPEANEQFF
D: .
V: TRBV4-2
J: TRBJ2-1
size: .

DNA: TGTGCCAGTAGTATTCCCACTATCCGCTCCAATGAGCAGTTCTTC
CDR3: CASSIPTIRSNEQFF
D: .
V: TRBV19
J: TRBJ2-1
size: .

DNA: TGTGCCAGCTCACCAGAGGGCCGCAGCACTGAAGCTTTCTTT
CDR3: CASSPEGRSTEAFF
D: .
V: TRBV18
J: TRBJ1-1
size: .

DNA: TGTGCCACCACTGGGGGCCCCGGCTCCTACAATGAGCAGTTCTTC
CDR3: CATTGGPGSYNEQFF
D: .
V: TRBV24-1
J: TRBJ2-1
size: .

DNA: TGTGCCAGCAGAGCGACAGGGGGCTCCTACGAGCAGTACTTC
CDR3: CASRATGGSYEQYF
D: TRBD1
V: TRBV2
J: TRBJ2-7
size: .

DNA: TGCGCCAGCAGCGCCGGGACAGGGGTCACTGAAGCTTTCTTT
CDR3: CASSAGTGVTEAFF
D: TRBD1
V: TRBV5-1
J: TRBJ1-1
size: .

DNA: TGCGCCAGCAGCTTGGTTTTAACCGGTGCGGAGGCGACTGAAGCTTTCTTT
CDR3: CASSLVLTGAEATEAFF
D: .
V: TRBV5-1
J: TRBJ1-1
size: once

DNA: TGCGCCAGCAGACCTCCGGACAGGGGGCGCGATGGCTACACCTTC
CDR3: CASRPPDRGRDGYTF
D: TRBD1
V: TRBV5-1
J: TRBJ1-2
size: once

DNA: TGTGCCAGCAGCGTACCGGATGGCTACACCTTC
CDR3: CASSVPDGYTF
D: .
V: TRBV9
J: TRBJ1-2
size: few

DNA: TGTGCCAGCAGCTTCAGGCAGGATAATGAAAAACTGTTTTTT
CDR3: CASSFRQDNEKLFF
D: .
V: TRBV7-9
J: TRBJ1-4
size: .

DNA: TGTGCCAGCAGCGTTGGATCAGGGGGCCTCCAGCCCCAGCATTTT
CDR3: CASSVGSGGLQPQHF
D: TRBD1
V: TRBV7-8
J: TRBJ1-5
size: .

DNA: TGCGCCAGCAGCCCGCAGACAGGGAACGATCAGCCCCAGCATTTT
CDR3: CASSPQTGNDQPQHF
D: TRBD1
V: TRBV4-1
J: TRBJ1-5
size: .

DNA: TGTGCCAGCAGCCTTAGCTCTGGAAACACCATATATTTT
CDR3: CASSLSSGNTIYF
D: .
V: TRBV25-1
J: TRBJ1-3
size: .

DNA: TGTGCCAGCTCACCGGGAGTGAACACTGAAGCTTTCTTT
CDR3: CASSPGVNTEAFF
D: .
V: TRBV18
J: TRBJ1-1
size: .

DNA: TGTGCCTGGGTTCGGGCGGGGAGAACCGGGGAGCTGTTTTTT
CDR3: CAWVRAGRTGELFF
D: .
V: TRBV30
J: TRBJ2-2
size: .

DNA: TGTGCCATCATGGGACAGGGAGGGTTTGGTGAAGCTTTCTTT
CDR3: CAIMGQGGFGEAFF
D: TRBD1
V: TRBV10-3
J: TRBJ1-1
size: once

DNA: TGTGCCAGCACGCCGGGAGCGGGACCCGGGGAGCTGTTTTTT
CDR3: CASTPGAGPGELFF
D: TRBD2
V: TRBV6-5
J: TRBJ2-2
size: .

DNA: TGTGCCACCAGCCCCGGGGACTATGGCTACACCTTC
CDR3: CATSPGDYGYTF
D: .
V: TRBV15
J: TRBJ1-2
size: once

DNA: TGTGCCAGCCGACCCGGACTAGAAAGCACAGATACGCAGTATTTT
CDR3: CASRPGLESTDTQYF
D: TRBD2
V: TRBV27
J: TRBJ2-3
size: .

DNA: TGTGCCAGCAGCGTACCGGGACTAGCGGGAGGGATCTCGAACAATGAGCAGTTCTTC
CDR3: CASSVPGLAGGISNNEQFF
D: TRBD2
V: TRBV9
J: TRBJ2-1
size: .

DNA: TGTGCCAGCAGCCACAGGAGGGAGGGCTACGAGCAGTACTTC
CDR3: CASSHRREGYEQYF
D: TRBD2
V: TRBV3-1/TRBV3-2
J: TRBJ2-7
size: .

DNA: TGTGCCAGCAGCACCGGACAGGGATTTCGAAAAAACATTCAGTACTTC
CDR3: CASSTGQGFRKNIQYF
D: TRBD1
V: TRBV7-8
J: TRBJ2-4
size: .

DNA: TGTGCCAGCAGTGAATCTGGGAGGGGAACTGAAGCTTTCTTT
CDR3: CASSESGRGTEAFF
D: .
V: TRBV6-1
J: TRBJ1-1
size: .

DNA: TGCGCCAGCAGCTTGAGGGGATTGAGCGGGGAGCTGTTTTTT
CDR3: CASSLRGLSGELFF
D: .
V: TRBV5-1
J: TRBJ2-2
size: .

DNA: TGTGCCAGCAGCCGCCTACAGGGGACAACAACAAACACCATATATTTT
CDR3: CASSRLQGTTTNTIYF
D: TRBD1
V: TRBV7-6
J: TRBJ1-3
size: .